Below, 21 T cell receptor beta chains from the same sample are listed, as sequenced in a study of spatial heterogeneity in lung cancer (dated by TCRdb to about 2019). Receptor amplification or capture employed 5' RACE. Sequencing was performed on a NextSeq 500. TCRdb reworked the public reads: Q25 trimming with fastp, MiXCR clone assembly, productive beta chains retained. Each CDR3 protein gets just one entry, which takes the most common genes and DNA from the rows behind it. The sample includes tens of thousands of distinct CDR3 sequences, with more than 4.5% observed a single time. The top ten clones comprise roughly 25% of the sample. Interpreted using the paper, the time point label stands for: sample taken at primary tumor resection. The sequenced sample was PBMCs, obtained at surgery. The source is a female donor with early-stage non-small cell lung cancer.

The rearrangement links TRBV12-3 or TRBV12-4 to TRBJ2-3; 13 bases match TRBD2. V shed 6 bases, J shed 3 bases, and the junction held 6 bases outside the gene matches. This CDR3 region has 16 residues. The CDR3: CASSSTSGGKTDTQYF. The DNA for the CDR3 is TGTGCCAGCAGCTCGACTAGCGGGGGGAAGACAGATACGCAGTATTTT.

There are a few counts of this clonotype. The CDR3 DNA sequence: TGTGCCAGCAGTCGCGGACAGGGAATTGGAGAAGCTTTCTTT. This translates into CASSRGQGIGEAFF. The gene calls are TRBV6-5 and TRBJ1-1, with TRBD1 matching 8 bases. CDR3 size: 14 residues. From germline, CDR1 is MNHEY and CDR2 SVGAGI. Trimming took 5 bases from V and 8 from J; bases not matched to a gene: 10.

This clonotype was seen only a few times. This chain uses TRBV5-6 with TRBJ1-2; D gene ambiguous. Trimming took 2 bases from V and 3 from J, leaving 14 bases between them. This CDR3 spans 15 amino acids. CDR1 SGHDT and CDR2 YYEEEE come from the germline V gene. CDR3 protein: CASSFLGRSDYGYTF. The CDR3 DNA reads as TGTGCCAGCAGCTTCCTGGGCCGCTCTGACTATGGCTACACCTTC.

This clonotype has at least ten counts. This chain joins TRBV7-2 and TRBJ2-3, with 7 bases identical to TRBD1. V lost 5 bases, J lost 3 bases, and 8 bases stayed unmatched. Germline V gene sequence: CDR1 SGHTA, CDR2 FQGNSA. The CDR3 consists of 15 residues. The CDR3 protein is CASSAVRQGTDTQYF. DNA for the CDR3: TGTGCCAGCAGCGCGGTGAGACAGGGAACAGATACGCAGTATTTT.

This clonotype has ten or more counts. The J gene is TRBJ2-5, the V gene TRBV11-2; 12 bases are shared with TRBD1. J lost 5 bases, V lost 0 bases, and 4 bases had no gene match. The CDR3 runs to 16 residues. From germline, CDR1 is SGHAT and CDR2 FQNNGV. The CDR3 sequence: CASSLEGTGGSETQYF. The CDR3 bases are TGTGCCAGCAGCTTAGAGGGGACAGGGGGCTCGGAGACCCAGTACTTC.

This chain links TRBV5-1 with TRBJ2-7; 9 bases map to TRBD1. CDR3 length: 14 residues. Germline-derived CDR1 and CDR2 are SGHRS and YFSETQ. J was trimmed by 3 bases and V by 4 bases; bases with no gene match: 5. This chain's CDR3 is CASSQRTGDYEQYF. In DNA, the CDR3 is TGCGCCAGCAGCCAAAGGACAGGGGACTACGAGCAGTACTTC.

At least ten counts were recorded for this clonotype. This chain connects TRBV5-1 to TRBJ1-1; 7 positions match TRBD1. J was trimmed by 4 bases and V by 4 bases; bases with no gene match: 7. The CDR3 runs to 14 residues. Germline CDR1 reads SGHRS; CDR2 reads YFSETQ. The CDR3 region is CASSPGTEGTEAFF. Here the CDR3 DNA reads TGCGCCAGCAGCCCTGGGACAGAAGGCACTGAAGCTTTCTTT. Using reference TRBV5-1 and TRBJ1-1 for the parts outside the CDR3, the full variable domain is KAGVTQTPRYLIKTRGQQVTLSCSPISGHRSVSWYQQTPGQGLQFLFEYFSETQRNKGNFPGRFSGRQFSNSRSEMNVSTLELGDSALYLCASSPGTEGTEAFFGQGTRLTVV.

The chain uses TRBV5-4 and TRBJ1-2; possible D gene TRBD1, 6 bases. Germline V lookup: CDR1 SGHNT, CDR2 YYREEE (reference sequence). This CDR3 is 14 amino acids long. V lost 4 bases, J lost 0 bases, and 10 bases lay in between. The CDR3 nucleotides are TGTGCCAGCAGCGGCCGGGACACTAACTATGGCTACACCTTC. Residues: CASSGRDTNYGYTF.

This clonotype has at least ten counts. The V gene is TRBV5-1, the J gene TRBJ2-7, with TRBD2 matching 12 bases. The CDR3 runs 15 residues. Germline assignment: CDR1 SGHRS and CDR2 YFSETQ. V dropped 4 bases and J dropped 7; count of bases not matched to a gene: 9. The CDR3 loop reads CASSLGLAGKGEQYF. In DNA, the CDR3 is TGCGCCAGCAGCCTAGGACTAGCGGGGAAGGGGGAGCAGTACTTC.

The CDR3, as DNA: TGTGCCAGCAGCTTCTTAGCGGGGGGGCCCTACGCCAAAAACATTCAGTACTTC. Translation: CASSFLAGGPYAKNIQYF. The rearrangement links TRBV11-3 to TRBJ2-4, with TRBD2 identical over 11 bases. This CDR3 spans 18 amino acids. Germline V gene sequence: CDR1 SGHNT, CDR2 YENEEA. Germline trimming cut 3 bases from V and 1 base from J; bases unmatched to any gene: 8.

This clonotype was observed once. Given a much more abundant clone one base away, this may be a read error. The chain has TRBV19 and TRBJ2-7; D is perhaps TRBD2 (6 bases). The CDR3 contains 13 residues. Germline CDR1 LNHDA, CDR2 SQIVND (reference sequence). CDR3 loop: CASSMRGGFELYF. DNA for the CDR3: TGTGCCAGTAGTATGAGGGGAGGTTTCGAGCTGTACTTC.

There are many counts of this clonotype. V gene TRBV9 combines with J gene TRBJ2-3; the match to TRBD2 covers 9 bases. Trimming cost V 3 bases and J 5 bases; bases outside gene matches: 13. The V gene's germline CDR1 is SGDLS and CDR2 YYNGEE. The CDR3 sequence is 17 residues long. CDR3 DNA sequence: TGTGCCAGCAGCGCCGTCTTGGCGGGGGGGCCTGGAGATACGCAGTATTTT. This sequence encodes CASSAVLAGGPGDTQYF.

This clonotype has ten or more counts. This rearrangement joins TRBV29-1 to TRBJ2-1; D not resolved. V dropped 7 bases and J dropped 9 bases, with 22 bases sitting between them. This CDR3 contains 14 residues. Germline-derived CDR1 and CDR2 are SQVTM and ANQGSEA. Written as DNA, the CDR3 is TGCAGCGAAACGGACCTAACTCCTACAAGTGAGCAGTTCTTC. Translated: CSETDLTPTSEQFF.

Worth noting for this clonotype: A read error is possible here, since a much larger clone lies one base away. The chain joins TRBV19 to TRBJ2-5, with D unresolved. CDR3 length: 13 residues. Germline lookup yields CDR1 LNHDA and CDR2 SQIVND (reference sequence). The V end lost 7 bases, the J end lost 0 bases, and 9 bases lay between the germline ends. The CDR3 loop is CASTSGDQETQYF. In DNA, the CDR3 is TGTGCCAGTACTTCTGGGGACCAAGAGACCCAGTACTTC.

The chain has TRBV13 and TRBJ2-7; D is uncertain. The length of the CDR3 is 14 residues. CDR1 is PRHDT, CDR2 FYEKMQ, per germline (reference sequence). The germline V and J ends were trimmed by 0 bases and 0 bases, with 6 bases remaining between them. The CDR3, as DNA: TGTGCCAGCAGCTTAGGGAGGTACTCCTACGAGCAGTACTTC. This translates into CASSLGRYSYEQYF.

At least ten counts were recorded for this clonotype. The V and J genes are TRBV15 and TRBJ1-1; D uncertain. This CDR3 has 12 residues. The germline gives CDR1 LNHNV, CDR2 YYDKDF (reference sequence). V shed 0 bases and J shed 2 bases, with 1 base lying between them. The CDR3 sequence: CATSRENTEAFF. The CDR3 bases are TGTGCCACCAGCAGAGAAAACACTGAAGCTTTCTTT.

The V gene is TRBV24-1, the J gene TRBJ2-1; D remains ambiguous. The CDR3 has 16 residues. Trimming stripped 5 bases from V and 4 bases from J, with 17 bases between. Per germline, CDR1 KGHDR and CDR2 SFDVKD. CDR3 nucleotide sequence: TGTGCCACCAGTGTCCCCCGAACCCCCGGGTACAATGAGCAGTTCTTC. It encodes CATSVPRTPGYNEQFF.

This clonotype has a handful of counts. J is TRBJ1-4 and V is TRBV7-9; a weak D match, TRBD1 (5 bases). V was clipped by 4 bases and J by 7 bases, with 13 bases between them. The CDR3 sequence is 14 residues long. Germline assignment: CDR1 SEHNR and CDR2 FQNEAQ (reference sequence). The CDR3: CASSSPGRGEKLFF. The CDR3 region has the DNA TGTGCCAGCAGCTCACCGGGACGGGGTGAAAAACTGTTTTTT.

This clonotype was found many times. The chain is built from TRBV10-3 and TRBJ1-2, with a possible D match to TRBD1 (6 bases). The germline V gene encodes CDR1 ENHRY and CDR2 SYGVKD. This CDR3 comprises 14 residues. Trimming left V 5 bases short and J 0 bases short, with 10 bases between. The CDR3 DNA is TGTGCCATCAGTCAGGGGAGAGCTAACTATGGCTACACCTTC. Its translation: CAISQGRANYGYTF.

The chain links TRBV21-1 to TRBJ1-4. TRBV21-1 is tagged as a pseudogene. The CDR3 totals 15 residues. The CDR3 region is CASSNTPAGGEKLFF. As DNA, the CDR3 is TGTGCCAGCAGCAACACCCCGGCGGGGGGTGAAAAACTGTTTTTT.

The chain is built from TRBV6-5 and TRBJ1-1; 7 nucleotides match TRBD1. From germline, CDR1 is MNHEY and CDR2 SVGAGI. V gave up 2 bases and J gave up 11 bases; unmatched junction bases: 5. The CDR3 runs to 12 residues. Written as DNA, the CDR3 is TGTGCCAGCAGTTACCAGACAGGGCGGGCTTTCTTT. As protein: CASSYQTGRAFF.